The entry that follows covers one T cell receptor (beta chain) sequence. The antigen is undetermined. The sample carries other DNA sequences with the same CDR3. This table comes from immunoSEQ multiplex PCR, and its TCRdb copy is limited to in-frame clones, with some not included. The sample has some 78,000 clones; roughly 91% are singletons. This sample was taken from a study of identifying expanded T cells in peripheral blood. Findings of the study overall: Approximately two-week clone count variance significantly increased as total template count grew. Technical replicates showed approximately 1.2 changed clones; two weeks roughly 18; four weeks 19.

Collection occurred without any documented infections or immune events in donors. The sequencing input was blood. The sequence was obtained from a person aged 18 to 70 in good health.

The CDR3 DNA reads TGTGCCAGCAGCCTCATAAATTCACCCCTCCACTTT. Amino acids: CASSLINSPLHF. This chain connects TRBV7-9 to TRBJ1-6; D is uncertain. Trimming shortened V by 5 bases and J by 7 bases, and 6 bases separated the two germline ends. Germline V lookup: CDR1 SEHNR, CDR2 FQNEAQ (reference sequence). The CDR3 extends over 12 amino acids.